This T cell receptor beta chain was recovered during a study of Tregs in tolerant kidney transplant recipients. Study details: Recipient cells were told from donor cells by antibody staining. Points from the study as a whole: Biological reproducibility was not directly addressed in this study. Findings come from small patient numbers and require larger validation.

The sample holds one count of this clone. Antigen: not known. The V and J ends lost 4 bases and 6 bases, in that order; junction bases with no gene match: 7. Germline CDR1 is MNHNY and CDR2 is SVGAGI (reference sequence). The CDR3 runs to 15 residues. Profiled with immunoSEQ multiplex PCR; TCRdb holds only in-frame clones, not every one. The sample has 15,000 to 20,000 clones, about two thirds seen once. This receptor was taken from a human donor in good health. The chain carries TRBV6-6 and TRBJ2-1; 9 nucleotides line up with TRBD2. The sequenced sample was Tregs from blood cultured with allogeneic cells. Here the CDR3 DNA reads TGTGCCAGCAGTTCCCAGCGGGAGGACCTCAATGAGCAGTTCTTC. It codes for CASSSQREDLNEQFF.